This T cell receptor (beta chain) was identified during a study of blood T cell repertoires in COVID-19. Across the whole study: Sites across the United States, Italy and Spain contributed samples from acute and convalescent COVID-19. The cDNA or gDNA used as material had been derived from T cells, B-cell-depleted T cells, or PBMCs.

In the original analysis: Amplification of reference gene primers provided the estimated nucleated cell counts. Sequenced by immunoSEQ multiplex PCR; TCRdb stores in-frame clones only, minus some. V and J calls plus clone size are reproduced from that table; the DNA served to infer D and trimming. Among 60,000 to 75,000 clones, approximately 79% were seen once, and the ten largest hold less than 6%. Sequenced material: peripheral blood. The receptor comes from a woman in her sixties or seventies with acute or convalescent COVID-19.

The CDR3 DNA sequence: TGTGCCAGCTCACCAGGACTAGCGGGAGAGGATGAGCAGTTCTTC. Translation: CASSPGLAGEDEQFF. The V call is TRBV18, the J call TRBJ2-1, with 13 bases lining up with TRBD2. Trimming at V came to 2 bases and at J to 8 bases, leaving 3 bases not matched to a gene. CDR1 and CDR2 (germline): KGHSH, LQKENI. The CDR3 extends over 15 amino acids.